This record concerns one T cell receptor (beta chain) sequence. Its antigen remains unknown. The data stem from a study of tumor and adjacent non-tumor tissue in lung cancer. As for the study in general: The patients, 9 to 11 men and a handful of women, were roughly 30 to 80 with stage I to III disease. Some 4.2 million productive TCRbeta reads were obtained per sample on average.

Overall study results and limits: Patients with more diverse tumor TCRs had worse survival. Normal lung showed higher cumulative top 100 clone frequency than tumor.

TCRbeta libraries were built with three rounds of nested PCR, modified from ARM-PCR. TCRdb fed the multiplex PCR reads into MiXCR, producing one record per CDR3 protein. Counted here are 120,000 or so distinct CDR3 sequences, 66% occurring once; the ten biggest clones make up around 13%. No cell sorting was done before RNA was extracted from the tissue. The sequenced sample consisted of lung tumor tissue. The receptor's source is a man aged 30-40 years with non-small cell lung cancer.

This CDR3 is CASRRPYERYF. The CDR3 nucleotides read TGTGCCAGCAGGAGACCTTACGAGCGATACTTC. This chain connects TRBV6-1 to TRBJ2-7, with D uncertain. Germline lookup yields CDR1 MNHNS and CDR2 SASEGT. CDR3 length equals 11 residues. Trimming took off 6 bases at V and 13 bases at J, with 16 bases between the two ends.